A single sample gave rise to the 2 T cell receptor beta chains below, sequenced in a study of blood T cell repertoires in COVID-19. The protocol was immunoSEQ multiplex PCR, while the TCRdb copy is restricted to in-frame clones and leaves out a portion. The sample holds around 120,000 clones; around 90% are singletons and the top ten take 7.7%. Material: peripheral blood. All receptors come from a human donor in a cohort sampled during active COVID-19.

The chain has TRBV6-2 or TRBV6-3 and TRBJ2-3, with D possibly matching TRBD2 (7 bases). Per the germline V gene, CDR1 is MNHEY and CDR2 is SVGEGT. The CDR3 is made up of 17 amino acids. Trimming stripped 5 bases from V and 0 bases from J, with 18 bases between. CDR3 residues: CASSTRGAKRSTDTQYF. The CDR3 bases are TGTGCCAGCAGTACCCGGGGGGCGAAACGTAGCACAGATACGCAGTATTTT.

The chain joins TRBV5-1 to TRBJ2-1; 7 bases are shared with TRBD1. Germline assignment: CDR1 SGHRS and CDR2 YFSETQ. This CDR3 is built from 15 residues. V trimming: 0 bases; J trimming: 2 bases; junction bases outside the gene matches: 2. CDR3 amino acids: CASSLEGAAYNEQFF. The CDR3 DNA is TGCGCCAGCAGCTTGGAGGGGGCCGCCTACAATGAGCAGTTCTTC. The full variable domain, its missing parts supplied by reference TRBV5-1 and TRBJ2-1, is KAGVTQTPRYLIKTRGQQVTLSCSPISGHRSVSWYQQTPGQGLQFLFEYFSETQRNKGNFPGRFSGRQFSNSRSEMNVSTLELGDSALYLCASSLEGAAYNEQFFGPGTRLTVL.